Reported below is one T cell receptor beta chain. Its specificity is unknown. This record comes from a study of monozygotic twins with inflammatory bowel disease. Study-wide results and limits: The existence of one strong signal or clonotype linked to IBD lacked support.

Blood was drawn at under 3 ml per donor. UMIs incorporating a 6-nucleotide sample barcode were appended by means of template switching. TCRalpha and TCRbeta cDNA was put through two nested PCRs of approximately 17 and 9 cycles. Following a re-call of the 5' RACE reads, TCRdb has one entry per CDR3 protein and lacks DNA. This sample contains under 350,000 distinct CDR3 sequences. The sequence came from a human donor with ulcerative colitis or Crohn's disease, or a healthy co-twin of an affected twin (not recorded which). Sequencing was done on a sample of blood.

CDR3 protein: CASSLYSGDYNEQFF. The chain combines TRBV28 with TRBJ2-1; without DNA, the TCRdb call of TRBD2 cannot be checked. From germline, CDR1 is MDHEN and CDR2 SYDVKM. CDR3 length: 15 residues. Together with reference TRBV28 and TRBJ2-1, the CDR3 gives the full variable domain: DVKVTQSSRYLVKRTGEKVFLECVQDMDHENMFWYRQDPGLGLRLIYFSYDVKMKEKGDIPEGYSVSREKKERFSLILESASTNQTSMYLCASSLYSGDYNEQFFGPGTRLTVL.